A selection of T cell receptor beta chains follows, all from one sample in a study of identical twins. TCRdb reprocessed the 5' RACE reads via MiXCR and lists one record per CDR3 protein. The table records a few hundred thousand distinct CDR3 sequences, nearly 15% of them present only once. The same data also contributed to another study, on yellow fever vaccine responses in identical twins.

What was sequenced was CD4+ T cells sorted from blood. All receptors come from a woman under 30 in good health. The conserved cysteine and the conserved F or W are not part of the CDR3 here.

v_call: TRBV9
j_call: TRBJ2-4
cdr3_aa: ASSVAPGNPKNIQY

v_call: TRBV20-1
j_call: TRBJ2-7
cdr3_aa: SASRLAGDSYEQY

v_call: TRBV12-3/TRBV12-4
j_call: TRBJ2-3
cdr3_aa: ASCRAGGTDTQY

v_call: TRBV12-3/TRBV12-4
j_call: TRBJ2-2
cdr3_aa: ASSPPGELF

v_call: TRBV5-1
j_call: TRBJ2-5
cdr3_aa: ASSLDPLAGTQY

v_call: TRBV29-1
j_call: TRBJ2-1
cdr3_aa: SVYRGYNEQF

v_call: TRBV5-1
j_call: TRBJ2-3
cdr3_aa: ASSPRRQLSSTDTQY

v_call: TRBV27
j_call: TRBJ2-1
cdr3_aa: ASSTQVRARAEQF

v_call: TRBV27
j_call: TRBJ2-5
cdr3_aa: ASRHSDTLGETQY

v_call: TRBV5-1
j_call: TRBJ2-3
cdr3_aa: ASSSDSGQY

v_call: TRBV5-1
j_call: TRBJ2-1
cdr3_aa: ASSRPGLAVEEQF

v_call: TRBV12-3/TRBV12-4
j_call: TRBJ2-5
cdr3_aa: ASRGYQETQY

v_call: TRBV20-1
j_call: TRBJ2-1
cdr3_aa: SAPAPGTYNEQF

v_call: TRBV28
j_call: TRBJ2-7
cdr3_aa: ASSFGGSSNEQY

v_call: TRBV14
j_call: TRBJ2-3
cdr3_aa: ASSQDYVDTQY

v_call: TRBV7-3
j_call: TRBJ2-1
cdr3_aa: ASSLGLARYNEQF

v_call: TRBV11-3
j_call: TRBJ2-3
cdr3_aa: ASSPAASGADTQY

v_call: TRBV4-1
j_call: TRBJ2-1
cdr3_aa: ASSQVLAGTNEQF

v_call: TRBV12-3/TRBV12-4
j_call: TRBJ2-5
cdr3_aa: ASSSRDPLETQY

v_call: TRBV20-1
j_call: TRBJ2-7
cdr3_aa: SARDRVVAYEQY

v_call: TRBV29-1
j_call: TRBJ1-6
cdr3_aa: ASGGFGGSPLH

v_call: TRBV12-3/TRBV12-4
j_call: TRBJ1-5
cdr3_aa: ASSLNGDLNQPQH

v_call: TRBV3-1
j_call: TRBJ1-6
cdr3_aa: ASSQEGGTWHSPLH

v_call: TRBV6-2/TRBV6-3
j_call: TRBJ1-4
cdr3_aa: ASIASATNEKLF

v_call: TRBV12-3/TRBV12-4
j_call: TRBJ2-5
cdr3_aa: ASTLGALGQETQY

v_call: TRBV4-1
j_call: TRBJ2-7
cdr3_aa: ASSQTGISGGYEQY

v_call: TRBV10-3
j_call: TRBJ1-1
cdr3_aa: AISDPGQGRGNTEAF

v_call: TRBV5-1
j_call: TRBJ2-3
cdr3_aa: ASSGSGTTTDTQY

v_call: TRBV4-1
j_call: TRBJ1-4
cdr3_aa: ASSQPTRDRDEKLF

v_call: TRBV6-1
j_call: TRBJ2-3
cdr3_aa: ASSPIDGGTDTQY

v_call: TRBV6-5
j_call: TRBJ1-6
cdr3_aa: ASRSSGSYNSPLH

v_call: TRBV9
j_call: TRBJ2-3
cdr3_aa: ASRPTSGGAAGTQY

v_call: TRBV4-2
j_call: TRBJ2-1
cdr3_aa: ASSPRVGGSSYNEQF

v_call: TRBV9
j_call: TRBJ1-1
cdr3_aa: ASSLIRGEAF

v_call: TRBV14
j_call: TRBJ2-1
cdr3_aa: ASGLSGGRVVNEQF

v_call: TRBV12-3/TRBV12-4
j_call: TRBJ2-2
cdr3_aa: ASSKAGGGTGELF

v_call: TRBV20-1
j_call: TRBJ1-3
cdr3_aa: SAPDSLGGNTIY

v_call: TRBV5-1
j_call: TRBJ1-1
cdr3_aa: ASGTGKMNTEAF

v_call: TRBV7-2
j_call: TRBJ2-7
cdr3_aa: ASSFSGRNDEQY

v_call: TRBV20-1
j_call: TRBJ2-5
cdr3_aa: SAREARGNQETQY

v_call: TRBV5-1
j_call: TRBJ2-1
cdr3_aa: ASSGSGTKIWSSYNEQF

v_call: TRBV9
j_call: TRBJ2-1
cdr3_aa: ASTGTRIGNEQF

v_call: TRBV25-1
j_call: TRBJ2-5
cdr3_aa: ASSDNPVPGPNQETQY

v_call: TRBV25-1
j_call: TRBJ1-4
cdr3_aa: ASSEPPGRTNEKLF

v_call: TRBV5-5
j_call: TRBJ2-5
cdr3_aa: ASSSGLGSQETQY

v_call: TRBV9
j_call: TRBJ2-2
cdr3_aa: ASSATSGSKAGELF

v_call: TRBV10-3
j_call: TRBJ2-5
cdr3_aa: AISEGRGQETQY

v_call: TRBV6-5
j_call: TRBJ1-5
cdr3_aa: ASSYSRDRTAH

v_call: TRBV7-6
j_call: TRBJ2-5
cdr3_aa: ASSLGEGNQETQY

v_call: TRBV11-2
j_call: TRBJ2-5
cdr3_aa: ASSLDRQLH

v_call: TRBV29-1
j_call: TRBJ2-1
cdr3_aa: SVAGTPSEQF

v_call: TRBV24-1
j_call: TRBJ2-1
cdr3_aa: ATSDLRGGVNEQF